What follows are 10 T cell receptor beta chains derived from one specimen sequenced in a study of shared clonotypes between healthy human individuals. The table came from immunoSEQ multiplex PCR; TCRdb's copy has only in-frame clones and leaves some out. Counted here are fewer than 700,000 clones, around 76% occurring once; the ten biggest clones make up about 12%. The sequenced sample was PBMCs. These receptors were obtained from a woman aged 40 to 50 in good health. Some clones in this sample may be carry-over from other donors' samples.

Written as DNA, the CDR3 is TGTGCCAGCATGGGACAGGGGGCTTATGGCTACACCTTC. Residues: CASMGQGAYGYTF. The V gene is TRBV7-8, the J gene TRBJ1-2, with 12 bases fitting TRBD1. The CDR3 is 13 amino acids. CDR1 is SGHVS, CDR2 FQNEAQ, per germline. J gave up 5 bases and V 7 bases, and 2 bases lay outside the gene matches.

The chain is built from TRBV6-6 and TRBJ2-2, with D perhaps TRBD2 (7 bases). The CDR3 sequence is 15 residues long. Germline V lookup: CDR1 MNHNY, CDR2 SVGAGI (reference sequence). The V and J ends lost 7 bases and 4 bases respectively, with 16 bases between them. The CDR3: CASTAQGRATGELFF. The CDR3 region has the DNA TGTGCCAGCACCGCGCAGGGGAGGGCCACCGGGGAGCTGTTTTTT.

The V call is TRBV6-5, the J call TRBJ2-5; either TRBD1 or TRBD2 may fit D (5 bases each). Deletions cut 6 bases from V and 9 bases from J, with 23 bases between. CDR1 MNHEY and CDR2 SVGAGI come from the germline V gene. This CDR3 has 15 residues. CDR3 sequence: CASSPRYGVRGAQYF. The CDR3 region has the DNA TGTGCCAGCAGCCCTAGATATGGGGTACGAGGGGCCCAGTACTTC.

V gene TRBV5-4 combines with J gene TRBJ2-1, with 10 positions matching TRBD2. Germline V CDR1 and CDR2: SGHNT, YYREEE (reference sequence). CDR3 size: 15 residues. V lost 0 bases, J lost 8 bases, and 5 bases stayed unmatched. In DNA form, the CDR3 reads TGTGCCAGCAGCTTGGCTAGCGGGAGTTGGGATGAGCAGTTCTTC. Its translation is CASSLASGSWDEQFF.

This chain joins TRBV4-2 and TRBJ2-7, with a weak D call TRBD2 (5 bases). Germline lookup yields CDR1 LGHNA and CDR2 YNFKEQ. Trimming stripped 0 bases from V and 0 bases from J, with 12 bases between. The CDR3 totals 16 residues. The CDR3 DNA reads as TGTGCCAGCAGCCAAGAAGGTAGCGTCCCCTCCTACGAGCAGTACTTC. Amino acids: CASSQEGSVPSYEQYF.

This clone appeared a few times. The chain is built from TRBV6-1 and TRBJ2-6; D not resolved. The ends were cut back, 2 bases at V and 0 bases at J, with 5 bases in the middle. Germline V gene sequence: CDR1 MNHNS, CDR2 SASEGT. This CDR3 contains 15 residues. The CDR3 reads CASSEWDSGANVLTF. The DNA of the CDR3 is TGTGCCAGCAGTGAATGGGACTCTGGGGCCAACGTCCTGACTTTC.

This clone was counted many times. This chain links TRBV7-3 with TRBJ2-7, with TRBD2 identical over 14 bases. This CDR3 comprises 22 residues. With V trimmed by 2 bases and J by 4 bases, 22 bases remained unmatched. Germline V gene lookup returns CDR1 SGHTA and CDR2 FQGTGA. In DNA, the CDR3 is TGTGCCAGCAGCTTAGTCCGTAAGACCCTTTCGACTAGCGGGAGGGCCGGGTACGAGCAGTACTTC. It translates to CASSLVRKTLSTSGRAGYEQYF.

A single count supports this clone. The rearrangement links TRBV7-9 to TRBJ2-3, with TRBD2 identical over 14 bases. CDR1 and CDR2 (germline): SEHNR, FQNEAQ (reference sequence). V gave up 7 bases and J gave up 1 base; unmatched junction bases: 13. The CDR3 contains 19 residues. The CDR3 protein is CASTLKTSGRAGGTDTQYF. CDR3 DNA: TGTGCCAGCACCCTAAAGACTAGCGGGAGGGCTGGGGGCACAGATACGCAGTATTTT.

This chain uses TRBV7-2 with TRBJ2-5; 11 bases are shared with TRBD2. The J call may be wrong; the DNA end is better matched by TRBJ2-7. CDR1 is SGHTA and CDR2 is FQGNSA in the germline V gene. The CDR3 totals 17 residues. As DNA, the CDR3 is TGTGCCAGCAGCAAGCGGGGGGGACTAGCGGTAACCTACGAGCAGTACTTC. Its protein is CASSKRGGLAVTYEQYF.

This clone appeared a few times. The chain employs TRBV5-1 and TRBJ2-2; D remains unclear. CDR1 and CDR2 (germline): SGHRS, YFSETQ. Deletions cut 0 bases from V and 6 bases from J, with 12 bases between. CDR3 length equals 15 residues. As DNA, the CDR3 is TGCGCCAGCAGCTTGGGGACCCGGATTTCCGGGGAGCTGTTTTTT. It codes for CASSLGTRISGELFF.